Each of the 31 T cell receptor beta chains below was sequenced from the same sample in a study of CD8+ T cells in alopecia areata. It was cDNA, reverse transcribed from extracted RNA, that served as the sequencing template. Assay: immunoSEQ multiplex PCR; the TCRdb copy retains only in-frame clones and omits some. Among about 190,000 clones, around 64% were seen once, and the ten largest hold roughly 1.3%. Treatment defined: oral pan-JAK inhibitor, 5-10 mg twice daily. Sequencing used CD4+ T cells sorted from blood, obtained around week 50, from a patient treated with tofacitinib. Every receptor here comes from a human donor with alopecia areata.

This clone was counted once. The chain uses TRBV27 and TRBJ1-4; unclear D gene. Looked up from germline, CDR1 is MNHEY and CDR2 is SMNVEV (reference sequence). Trimming took 7 bases from V and 0 from J, leaving 9 bases between them. This CDR3 is built from 14 residues. The CDR3 sequence: CASKWDATNEKLFF. The CDR3 DNA sequence: TGTGCCAGCAAATGGGATGCAACTAATGAAAAACTGTTTTTT.

The V and J genes are TRBV2 and TRBJ2-2; no clear D gene. In germline, CDR1 is SNHLY, CDR2 FYNNEI. This CDR3 region has 14 residues. Trimming took 7 bases from V and 0 from J, leaving 9 bases between them. The CDR3, as DNA: TGTGCCAGCACGGGCAACACGAACACCGGGGAGCTGTTTTTT. Its translation is CASTGNTNTGELFF.

This clone appeared a few times. This chain connects TRBV29-1 to TRBJ1-4, with 9 bases identical to TRBD1. The germline gives CDR1 SQVTM, CDR2 ANQGSEA. CDR3 length: 14 amino acids. Germline trimming cut 5 bases from V and 5 bases from J; bases unmatched to any gene: 6. In DNA, the CDR3 is TGCAGCGTTCAATCCGGGACAGGGAATGAAAAACTGTTTTTT. It codes for CSVQSGTGNEKLFF. The complete variable domain, with remaining parts taken from reference TRBV29-1 and TRBJ1-4, reads SAVISQKPSRDICQRGTSLTIQCQVDSQVTMMFWYRQQPGQSLTLIATANQGSEATYESGFVIDKFPISRPNLTFSTLTVSNMSPEDSSIYLCSVQSGTGNEKLFFGSGTQLSVL.

This clone was recorded many times. V is TRBV29-1 and J is TRBJ1-1, with D perhaps TRBD1 (6 bases). This CDR3 comprises 12 residues. V was pared by 7 bases and J by 4 bases, with 13 bases between. From germline, CDR1 is SQVTM and CDR2 ANQGSEA. In DNA, the CDR3 is TGCAGCGGTTTCACAGGGCTCACTGAAGCTTTCTTT. The encoded protein is CSGFTGLTEAFF.

The rearrangement uses TRBV5-1 and TRBJ1-6; 7 positions match TRBD1. The length of the CDR3 is 14 residues. Looked up from germline, CDR1 is SGHRS and CDR2 is YFSETQ. V shed 4 bases, J shed 8 bases, and the junction held 6 bases outside the gene matches. CDR3 protein: CASSPDREYSPLHF. The CDR3 region has the DNA TGCGCCAGCAGCCCCGACAGGGAATATTCACCCCTCCACTTT. The whole variable domain, remainder taken from reference TRBV5-1 and TRBJ1-6, is KAGVTQTPRYLIKTRGQQVTLSCSPISGHRSVSWYQQTPGQGLQFLFEYFSETQRNKGNFPGRFSGRQFSNSRSEMNVSTLELGDSALYLCASSPDREYSPLHFGNGTRLTVT.

This clone was observed once. This chain connects TRBV5-1 to TRBJ2-1; D is perhaps TRBD1 or TRBD2 (5 bases each). The CDR3 consists of 15 residues. Germline assignment: CDR1 SGHRS and CDR2 YFSETQ. Trimming removed 4 bases at V and 6 bases at J, with 17 bases between. The CDR3 bases are TGCGCCAGCAGCGGCCGGGACGCCGGGGCCAATGAGCAGTTCTTC. As protein: CASSGRDAGANEQFF.

This clone was picked up many times. The chain has TRBV7-2 and TRBJ1-1; D remains ambiguous. In germline, CDR1 is SGHTA, CDR2 FQGNSA. The CDR3 totals 15 residues. V was cut by 2 bases and J by 1 base, with 11 bases left in between. This chain's CDR3 is CASSLHRMGNTEAFF. The CDR3 DNA reads TGTGCCAGCAGCTTACACAGAATGGGGAACACTGAAGCTTTCTTT.

The rearrangement links TRBV7-6 to TRBJ2-5, with D possibly matching TRBD1 (7 bases). Germline loops: CDR1 SGHVS, CDR2 FNYEAQ. CDR3 length: 13 amino acids. The V end lost 5 bases, the J end lost 4 bases, and 11 bases lay between the germline ends. DNA of the CDR3: TGTGCCAGCAGCCCAGGGGGAGGAGAGACCCAGTACTTC. Protein sequence: CASSPGGGETQYF.

The chain links TRBV30 to TRBJ2-7, with D tentatively TRBD1 (5 bases). Trimming took 2 bases from V and 2 from J, leaving 13 bases between them. CDR3 length equals 14 residues. The V gene's germline CDR1 is GTSNPN and CDR2 SVGIG (reference sequence). CDR3 amino acids: CAWSFSTVPYEQYF. CDR3 bases: TGTGCCTGGAGTTTCTCGACAGTCCCCTACGAGCAGTACTTC.

The chain employs TRBV30 and TRBJ1-1, with D maybe TRBD1 (6 bases). CDR3 length equals 14 residues. Germline V gives CDR1 GTSNPN, CDR2 SVGIG (reference sequence). Deletions cut 4 bases from V and 5 bases from J, with 17 bases between. CDR3 in amino acids: CAWTLGGTRTEAFF. In DNA, the CDR3 is TGTGCCTGGACCTTGGGGGGGACACGTACTGAAGCTTTCTTT.

Here the CDR3 reads CAWTGGRISTNTGELFF. The CDR3 bases are TGTGCCTGGACAGGGGGCCGGATTAGCACGAACACCGGGGAGCTGTTTTTT. The chain employs TRBV30 and TRBJ2-2, with TRBD1 matching 8 bases. The CDR3 length is 17 residues. Germline loops: CDR1 GTSNPN, CDR2 SVGIG (reference sequence). Unmatched junction bases numbered 10, after V lost 4 bases and J lost 0 bases.

The gene calls are TRBV30 and TRBJ1-1, with unresolved D. CDR1 is GTSNPN and CDR2 is SVGIG in the germline V gene (reference sequence). V shed 4 bases and J shed 11 bases, with 11 bases lying between them. CDR3 length equals 10 residues. CDR3 DNA: TGTGCCTGGATGAGAGTCCCCGCTTTCTTT. As protein: CAWMRVPAFF.

The chain has TRBV11-2 and TRBJ2-1, with a weak D call TRBD1 (6 bases). Between the trimmed V and J ends, which lost 0 bases and 10 bases, there was a span of 13 bases. The CDR3 contains 14 residues. Germline V gene lookup returns CDR1 SGHAT and CDR2 FQNNGV. CDR3 region: CASSLDWGLEEQFF. Written as DNA, the CDR3 is TGTGCCAGCAGCTTAGACTGGGGGCTGGAGGAGCAGTTCTTC.

The chain links TRBV5-6 to TRBJ2-3; D not certain. The V end lost 0 bases, the J end lost 3 bases, and 8 bases lay between the germline ends. Germline V gives CDR1 SGHDT, CDR2 YYEEEE. This CDR3 has 14 residues. The CDR3 protein is CASSLAGITDTQYF. The CDR3 nucleotides are TGTGCCAGCAGCTTGGCTGGGATAACAGATACGCAGTATTTT.

The rearrangement uses TRBV29-1 and TRBJ1-1; unclear D gene. V lost 4 bases, J lost 0 bases, and 9 bases lay in between. Germline loops: CDR1 SQVTM, CDR2 ANQGSEA. This CDR3 contains 13 residues. CDR3 region: CSVVLRMNTEAFF. The CDR3 DNA reads TGCAGCGTTGTGTTGCGAATGAACACTGAAGCTTTCTTT.

The sample holds a few counts of this clone. CDR3 protein: CASSSQQGQPQHF. The CDR3 region has the DNA TGTGCCAGCAGCTCCCAGCAGGGTCAGCCCCAGCATTTT. V gene TRBV7-2 combines with J gene TRBJ1-5; perhaps TRBD1 as D (5 bases). The V end was cut by 4 bases, the J end by 6 bases, with 10 bases between. This CDR3 has 13 residues. The germline gives CDR1 SGHTA, CDR2 FQGNSA.

The rearrangement uses TRBV29-1 and TRBJ1-2; D might be TRBD1 (5 bases). Germline values: CDR1 SQVTM, CDR2 ANQGSEA. There are 11 residues in the CDR3. Trimming pared 6 bases from V and 8 bases from J, leaving 13 bases between. The CDR3 DNA reads TGCAGCGTGGGAGTGGGGGGAGGCTACACCTTC. Encoded protein: CSVGVGGGYTF.

The DNA for the CDR3 is TGTGCCGGGACAAGACAGGGGCTGGAGCCCCTCCACTTT. Encoded protein: CAGTRQGLEPLHF. This rearrangement joins TRBV30 to TRBJ1-6; 8 positions agree with TRBD1. The V and J ends lost 8 bases and 13 bases, in that order; junction bases with no gene match: 13. There are 13 residues in the CDR3. The germline V gene has CDR1 GTSNPN and CDR2 SVGIG (reference sequence).

The V gene is TRBV4-3, the J gene TRBJ1-1; D is undetermined. This CDR3 has 13 amino acids. Germline V CDR1 and CDR2: LGHNA, YSLEER. V lost 1 base and J 4 bases, leaving 7 bases between the germline ends. The DNA for the CDR3 is TGCGCCAGCAGCCAAGGTCTCAGCACTGAAGCTTTCTTT. Residues: CASSQGLSTEAFF.

This sequence joins TRBV25-1 and TRBJ2-6, with 9 bases aligning to TRBD1. This CDR3 region has 14 residues. CDR1 MGHDK and CDR2 SYGVNS come from the germline V gene. J lost 2 bases, V lost 8 bases, and 1 base had no gene match. The CDR3 protein is CASGDRAGANVLTF. The CDR3 bases are TGTGCCAGCGGGGACAGGGCTGGGGCCAACGTCCTGACTTTC.

The chain links TRBV25-1 to TRBJ1-1; TRBD1 matches at 8 bases. Trimming removed 4 bases from V and 5 bases from J; junction bases left unmatched: 6. The germline CDR1 and CDR2 sequences are MGHDK and SYGVNS. This CDR3 is 14 amino acids long. The CDR3 region is CASSVTTGGTEAFF. The DNA for the CDR3 is TGTGCCAGCAGTGTAACTACAGGGGGGACTGAAGCTTTCTTT.

The chain carries TRBV4-3 and TRBJ2-1; D perhaps matches TRBD2 (6 bases). Germline V lookup: CDR1 LGHNA, CDR2 YSLEER. The ends were cut back, 0 bases at V and 6 bases at J, with 12 bases in the middle. There are 15 residues in the CDR3. CDR3 sequence (DNA): TGCGCCAGCAGCCAAGAGAGACTAGTATCCAATGAGCAGTTCTTC. Residues: CASSQERLVSNEQFF.

Turning to this clone: The same CDR3 is also encoded by other DNA sequences in this sample. The chain joins TRBV5-6 to TRBJ2-7; tentatively, D is TRBD2 (6 bases). Germline V gives CDR1 SGHDT, CDR2 YYEEEE. This CDR3 spans 13 amino acids. V was cut by 4 bases and J by 3 bases, with 11 bases left in between. The CDR3 DNA sequence: TGTGCCAGCAGCCCGACTAGAAGCTACGAGCAGTACTTC. Protein product: CASSPTRSYEQYF.

This chain uses TRBV9 with TRBJ2-5; D possibly matches TRBD1 or TRBD2 (5 bases each). The CDR3 covers 13 residues. V lost 4 bases and J 3 bases, leaving 10 bases between the germline ends. Per the germline V gene, CDR1 is SGDLS and CDR2 is YYNGEE. In nucleotides, the CDR3 is TGTGCCAGCAGCCGGGACGGCAAAGAGACCCAGTACTTC. As protein: CASSRDGKETQYF. Full variable domain (missing parts from reference TRBV9 and TRBJ2-5): DSGVTQTPKHLITATGQRVTLRCSPRSGDLSVYWYQQSLDQGLQFLIQYYNGEERAKGNILERFSAQQFPDLHSELNLSSLELGDSALYFCASSRDGKETQYFGPGTRLLVL.

This chain joins TRBV5-1 and TRBJ1-5, with D possibly matching TRBD1 (5 bases). The CDR3 has 17 amino acids. Trimming stripped 0 bases from V and 2 bases from J, with 15 bases between. Germline V gene lookup returns CDR1 SGHRS and CDR2 YFSETQ. The CDR3 nucleotides read TGCGCCAGCAGCTTGGAAGGTTCAGGGTTTGGCAATCAGCCCCAGCATTTT. It encodes CASSLEGSGFGNQPQHF.

The chain couples TRBV5-1 to TRBJ2-7; the match to TRBD2 covers 8 bases. The CDR3 spans 16 residues. The germline V gene has CDR1 SGHRS and CDR2 YFSETQ. V trimming: 0 bases; J trimming: 2 bases; junction bases outside the gene matches: 7. The CDR3 region is CASSLAGGGRPYEQYF. The CDR3 nucleotides read TGCGCCAGCAGCTTGGCCGGCGGGGGGCGCCCCTACGAGCAGTACTTC.

The genes are TRBV7-2 and TRBJ1-6, with 9 bases lining up with TRBD1. This CDR3 comprises 16 residues. Trimming at V came to 6 bases and at J to 10 bases, leaving 13 bases not matched to a gene. Germline V CDR1 and CDR2: SGHTA, FQGNSA. CDR3 DNA sequence: TGTGCCAGCAGACCCACGACAGGGGGAGCGGGCTCACCCCTCCACTTT. This codes for CASRPTTGGAGSPLHF.

The rearrangement uses TRBV20-1 and TRBJ2-3, with D unresolved. CDR1 is DFQATT and CDR2 is SNEGSKA in the germline V gene (reference sequence). V lost 6 bases, J lost 2 bases, and 6 bases lay in between. The CDR3 runs 11 residues. The chain's CDR3 is CSARHTDTQYF. In nucleotides, the CDR3 is TGCAGTGCAAGGCACACAGATACGCAGTATTTT.

The gene calls are TRBV10-3 and TRBJ1-1; a weak D match, TRBD1 (5 bases). This CDR3 has 12 amino acids. Germline CDR1 and CDR2: ENHRY and SYGVKD. V lost 11 bases and J 3 bases, leaving 13 bases between the germline ends. The CDR3 nucleotides read TGTGCCGCTTGGGACGGCTACACTGAAGCTTTCTTT. This codes for CAAWDGYTEAFF.

The chain uses TRBV2 and TRBJ2-3; 7 positions match TRBD2. The J segment lost 2 bases and the V segment lost 6 bases, leaving 8 bases of the junction unmatched. The CDR3 has 15 amino acids. The germline gives CDR1 SNHLY, CDR2 FYNNEI. CDR3 in amino acids: CASSWGRGSTDTQYF. In DNA form, the CDR3 reads TGTGCCAGCAGCTGGGGGAGGGGTTCCACAGATACGCAGTATTTT. The variable domain in full, with the rest retrieved from reference TRBV2 and TRBJ2-3, is EPEVTQTPSHQVTQMGQEVILRCVPISNHLYFYWYRQILGQKVEFLVSFYNNEISEKSEIFDDQFSVERPDGSNFTLKIRSTKLEDSAMYFCASSWGRGSTDTQYFGPGTRLTVL.

The rearrangement uses TRBV9 and TRBJ1-2; maybe TRBD1 (6 bases). This CDR3 has 15 amino acids. Trimming pared 0 bases from V and 4 bases from J, leaving 13 bases between. Germline CDR1 reads SGDLS; CDR2 reads YYNGEE. The DNA for the CDR3 is TGTGCCAGCAGCGTAGCGGACAGCCTCCTCTATGGCTACACCTTC. It codes for CASSVADSLLYGYTF.